This T cell receptor (beta chain) came from a study of blood T cell repertoires in COVID-19 (dated by TCRdb to 2020 to 2022). As for the study more broadly: Samples from collaborators originated in the United States, Italy and Spain and spanned both the acute and convalescent phases of COVID-19. The material from the prospective study consisted of cDNA or gDNA derived from T cells, B-cell-depleted T cells, or PBMCs. Subjects who had been exposed to COVID-19, were actively infected with it, or had recovered from it provided the deeply sampled blood TCRbeta repertoires that made up the dataset. The repertoires were made available in a free public database intended to serve as a resource for research on the immune response to SARS-CoV-2. The samples were drawn from two sources: the first 160 participants of the ongoing ImmuneRACE study, and over 950 subjects contributed by 6 global collaborators. The sample metadata nearly always contained a de-identified subject ID, COVID-19 status, age in years and sex. Where HLA class I and class II types were available, the types were taken from metadata supplied by the sample provider, not from assay-based typing. Overall study outcomes, separate from this receptor: The quantity of clinical and demographic metadata differed by source and by participant and was supplied without curation.

Looking up the germline V gene yields CDR1 SGHTA and CDR2 FQGNSA. The CDR3 sequence holds 15 residues, the cysteine and phenylalanine included. The entry retains the CDR3 DNA only, 45 bases that are in frame from base 1. V loses 5 bases at its end and J loses 3 bases; junction bases beyond the gene matches: 8. With regard to this clone: Its antigen remains undetermined. No much larger clone exists at a distance of one base, and base qualities are not known.

TCRbeta CDR3 regions were amplified from genomic DNA by means of the immunoSEQ Assay, a bias-controlled multiplex PCR. The study's processing was this. The number of nucleated cells in each sample was estimated from the amplification of reference gene primers within the assay. Sequence reads were collapsed and filtered to measure the absolute abundance of every unique TCRbeta CDR3 rearrangement. For each sample, productive Simpson clonality was calculated as the square root of Simpson's diversity index over productive rearrangements. Entries here come from immuneACCESS through TCRdb and include only in-frame sequences with V and J called. Some clones fail to appear in such tables; in the studies checked, an unresolved V gene covers under half of the shortfall, and the cause of the remainder is unknown. For V, J and clone size, that table is used; D and trimming come from the DNA. For this sample there are approximately 220,000 clones; around 92% appear just once. The ten largest make up 3% to 4% of the sample.

Participants in the prospective study were enrolled through a virtual design, were aged roughly 18 to 100 years, and lived in roughly 24 United States geographic areas. To assign participants to cohorts, the prospective study relied on clinical history that participants themselves reported in a screening survey and a study questionnaire. In the prospective study, mobile phlebotomists collected whole blood, serum and a nasopharyngeal or oropharyngeal swab from each participant. Prospective study participants could optionally give additional blood draws and questionnaires over an approximately two-month period. Before DNA extraction, blood samples from the prospective study were shipped at room temperature or frozen.

The clonotype originates from a woman aged 25 to 39 with acute COVID-19. The receptor chain draws on TRBV7-2 and TRBJ1-2, and 8 junction bases match TRBD1. Sequenced: PBMCs or T cells enriched from blood (not recorded which). The CDR3 region: CASSLGTGYDYGYTF. Here is the DNA: TGTGCCAGCAGCCTCGGGACAGGATATGACTATGGCTACACCTTC.